These 16 T cell receptor beta chains were sequenced from one sample in a study of T-cell reconstitution after alpha-beta-depleted transplantation in children. For TCRbeta, the library was prepared with unique molecular identifiers. TCRdb called the PCR reads again in MiXCR, with one record for every CDR3 protein. The table lists 150,000 to 250,000 distinct CDR3 sequences, more than 14% of them singletons. The sequences come from PBMCs from the stem cell graft donor, collected from the stem cell graft. Receptors originate from a human donor who donated a stem cell graft to a child with acute lymphoblastic leukemia.

The genes are TRBV7-9 and TRBJ2-7, with D perhaps TRBD1 (6 bases). The CDR3 spans 16 residues. The V end lost 4 bases, the J end lost 0 bases, and 16 bases lay between the germline ends. CDR1 and CDR2 (germline): SEHNR, FQNEAQ (reference sequence). The chain's CDR3 is CASSSSTGRYSYEQYV. The DNA for the CDR3 is TGTGCCAGCAGCTCCTCGACAGGTCGCTACTCCTACGAGCAGTACGTC.

At least ten counts were recorded for this clonotype. The chain has TRBV5-1 and TRBJ2-3; D not resolved. The germline V gene encodes CDR1 SGHRS and CDR2 YFSETQ. The CDR3 consists of 14 residues. V was shortened by 0 bases and J by 2 bases, with 7 bases between the two germline ends. The CDR3 protein is CASSLGAVTDTQYF. CDR3 bases: TGCGCCAGCAGCTTGGGGGCCGTCACAGATACGCAGTATTTT.

This clonotype was detected only a few times. The chain couples TRBV15 to TRBJ1-1; D possibly corresponds to TRBD1 (5 bases). Trimming removed 9 bases from V and 4 bases from J, with 18 bases in between. The CDR3 has 14 amino acids. The germline CDR1 and CDR2 sequences are LNHNV and YYDKDF (reference sequence). The CDR3 sequence: CATRGAKRGTEAFF. The CDR3 region has the DNA TGTGCCACTCGAGGGGCAAAAAGAGGCACTGAAGCTTTCTTT.

The sample holds many counts of this clonotype. This chain joins TRBV4-2 and TRBJ2-1; a weak D match, TRBD2 (5 bases). The V gene lost 0 bases and the J gene lost 7 bases, with 16 bases spanning the gap. The CDR3 consists of 16 residues. Germline V gene lookup returns CDR1 LGHNA and CDR2 YNFKEQ. The CDR3 spells CASSQDPTVTGNEQFF. CDR3 bases: TGTGCCAGCAGCCAAGATCCTACGGTAACGGGGAATGAGCAGTTCTTC.

Ten or more counts support this clonotype. The chain carries TRBV7-2 and TRBJ2-3; D call uncertain. Trimming removed 2 bases at V and 0 bases at J, with 21 bases between. The length of the CDR3 is 19 residues. The germline gives CDR1 SGHTA, CDR2 FQGNSA. The CDR3 sequence is CASSLNRGFMGPSTDTQYF. DNA for the CDR3: TGTGCCAGCAGCTTAAACCGTGGCTTTATGGGTCCTAGCACAGATACGCAGTATTTT.

This clonotype was seen many times. The rearrangement uses TRBV20-1 and TRBJ2-7; perhaps TRBD1 as D (5 bases). The germline V gene has CDR1 DFQATT and CDR2 SNEGSKA (reference sequence). The germline V and J ends were trimmed by 5 bases and 6 bases, with 20 bases remaining between them. The CDR3 totals 14 residues. The CDR3 bases are TGCAGTGCTCTCCACATAGAGTTGGGGCCCGAGCAGTACTTC. It translates to CSALHIELGPEQYF.

This clonotype appeared a few times. The chain links TRBV6-2 or TRBV6-3 to TRBJ1-2, with TRBD1 matching over 10 bases. Losses at the gene ends were 6 bases for V and 4 bases for J; bases not matched to a gene: 8. Germline V gene sequence: CDR1 MNHEY, CDR2 SVGEGT. The CDR3 is 15 amino acids. This chain's CDR3 is CASRKTGGASYGYTF. In DNA, the CDR3 is TGTGCCAGCAGGAAGACAGGGGGCGCCAGCTATGGCTACACCTTC.

This clonotype was seen repeatedly, ten times or more. The chain uses TRBV29-1 and TRBJ1-4; TRBD1 is a possible D gene (5 bases). V dropped 1 base and J dropped 3 bases, with 6 bases sitting between them. Germline values: CDR1 SQVTM, CDR2 ANQGSEA. There are 13 residues in the CDR3. This CDR3 is CSVEVGANEKLFF. The CDR3 coding sequence is TGCAGCGTTGAAGTAGGGGCTAATGAAAAACTGTTTTTT.

At least ten counts were recorded for this clonotype. The chain is built from TRBV28 and TRBJ2-2, with 8 bases identical to TRBD1. The trim removed 4 bases at V and 6 bases at J, leaving 13 bases unmatched. CDR3 size: 17 residues. From germline, CDR1 is MDHEN and CDR2 SYDVKM. The CDR3 sequence is CASSYPRTGKGAGELFF. For the CDR3, the DNA is TGTGCCAGCAGTTACCCCCGGACAGGGAAAGGCGCCGGGGAGCTGTTTTTT. Full variable domain (missing parts from reference TRBV28 and TRBJ2-2): DVKVTQSSRYLVKRTGEKVFLECVQDMDHENMFWYRQDPGLGLRLIYFSYDVKMKEKGDIPEGYSVSREKKERFSLILESASTNQTSMYLCASSYPRTGKGAGELFFGEGSRLTVL.

As to this clonotype: A much larger clone lies a single base off, so this may be a read error. The chain has TRBV10-3 and TRBJ1-1; no clear D. The CDR3 contains 13 residues. Germline CDR1 is ENHRY and CDR2 is SYGVKD. DNA of the CDR3: TGTGCCTCCCAGGAGTATCGGAACGCTGAAGCTTTCTTT. Translation gives CASQEYRNAEAFF.

This clonotype was detected many times. V is TRBV7-9 and J is TRBJ1-1; tentative D call: TRBD1 (6 bases). CDR1 is SEHNR, CDR2 FQNEAQ, per germline (reference sequence). This CDR3 contains 14 residues. Trimming took off 5 bases at V and 6 bases at J, with 16 bases between the two ends. The CDR3 DNA reads as TGTGCCAGCAGCCCCCGGGCCTCAGGGGCTGAAGCTTTCTTT. It encodes CASSPRASGAEAFF.

At least ten counts were recorded for this clonotype. The gene calls are TRBV12-3 or TRBV12-4 and TRBJ2-7, with D maybe TRBD1 (6 bases). V shed 9 bases and J shed 2 bases, with 14 bases lying between them. The CDR3 loop spans 13 amino acids. The CDR3 nucleotides read TGTGCCAGTTCGACAGGAGAGACCTACGAGCAGTACTTC. Amino acid sequence: CASSTGETYEQYF.

At least ten counts were recorded for this clonotype. The V and J genes are TRBV6-1 and TRBJ2-7; TRBD2 aligns across 7 bases. CDR1 is MNHNS and CDR2 is SASEGT in the germline V gene. V gave up 5 bases and J gave up 0 bases; unmatched junction bases: 7. The CDR3 totals 15 residues. The chain's CDR3 is CASSTPSGSSYEQYF. The CDR3 nucleotides are TGTGCCAGCAGTACCCCTAGCGGATCCTCCTACGAGCAGTACTTC.

In its sample, this clonotype was seen a few times. The DNA of the CDR3 is TGCGCCAGCAGCGCTAGCGGGAGTAGGGAGACCCAGTACTTC. This codes for CASSASGSRETQYF. V and J are TRBV5-1 and TRBJ2-5; 10 bases are shared with TRBD2. The length of the CDR3 is 14 residues. The germline V gene encodes CDR1 SGHRS and CDR2 YFSETQ. The V gene end was trimmed by 4 bases and the J gene end by 5 bases; junction bases not matched to a gene: 5.

This clonotype has ten or more counts. The V gene is TRBV6-1, the J gene TRBJ2-2; D gene unclear. The ends were cut back, 1 base at V and 4 bases at J, with 4 bases in the middle. The CDR3 loop spans 13 amino acids. Germline CDR1 MNHNS, CDR2 SASEGT. CDR3: CASSEEVTGELFF. CDR3 in DNA: TGTGCCAGCAGTGAAGAGGTCACCGGGGAGCTGTTTTTT.

This clonotype has just a few counts. V usage is TRBV28 and J usage is TRBJ2-1; possible D gene TRBD2, 5 bases. The CDR3 is 15 residues long. Trimming cost V 5 bases and J 7 bases, with 18 bases left between them. The germline V gene encodes CDR1 MDHEN and CDR2 SYDVKM. For the CDR3, the DNA is TGTGCCAGCAGTCCCATGACGGACGGGATAAATGAGCAGTTCTTC. It specifies CASSPMTDGINEQFF.